The 22 T cell receptor beta chains presented below share a single source sample, sequenced in a study of T cell responses to AZD1222 COVID-19 vaccine. Produced via immunoSEQ multiplex PCR; TCRdb's table is partial and in-frame only. The sample shows about 53,000 clones, 87% of them seen only once. Sample: peripheral blood, taken 28 days after the second AZD1222 dose. The receptors come from an adult who received the AZD1222 COVID-19 vaccine.

V is TRBV6-7 and J is TRBJ1-5, with TRBD1 identical over 7 bases. TRBV6-7 is given ORF status, its function remaining uncertain. The V segment lost 6 bases and the J segment 5 bases; nucleotides outside the gene matches: 10. The CDR3 is made up of 15 amino acids. The CDR3 loop reads CASRCGTATHQPQHF. The CDR3 nucleotides are TGTGCCAGCAGGTGTGGGACAGCTACTCATCAGCCCCAGCATTTT.

This clone was detected once. The chain joins TRBV9 to TRBJ2-4, with TRBD1 identical over 9 bases. This CDR3 has 14 residues. With V trimmed by 6 bases and J by 6 bases, 7 bases remained unmatched. The germline V gene has CDR1 SGDLS and CDR2 YYNGEE. In DNA, the CDR3 is TGTGCCAGCACGCCGGGACAGGGCTTAAACATTCAGTACTTC. Translating gives CASTPGQGLNIQYF.

V and J are TRBV28 and TRBJ2-7; a weak D match, TRBD1 (5 bases). Germline loops: CDR1 MDHEN, CDR2 SYDVKM. The CDR3 runs 15 residues. V was cut by 6 bases and J by 2 bases, with 17 bases left in between. CDR3 bases: TGTGCCAGCAGCCCCCAAGGGGCTGTAACCTACGAGCAGTACTTC. Translating gives CASSPQGAVTYEQYF.

The chain couples TRBV28 to TRBJ2-5; possibly TRBD1 or TRBD2 for D (5 bases each). Trimming took 6 bases from V and 2 from J, leaving 10 bases between them. Germline V gives CDR1 MDHEN, CDR2 SYDVKM. The CDR3 totals 13 residues. The CDR3, as DNA: TGTGCCAGCAGAGGGACCATACAAGAGACCCAGTACTTC. This translates into CASRGTIQETQYF.

V usage is TRBV18 and J usage is TRBJ2-1; D may be TRBD1 (6 bases). CDR1 is KGHSH, CDR2 LQKENI, per germline. V gave up 2 bases and J gave up 1 base, with 12 bases separating them. This CDR3 has 16 residues. CDR3 nucleotides: TGTGCCAGCTCACCAACCCGGACAGCTTCCTACAATGAGCAGTTCTTC. Translation: CASSPTRTASYNEQFF.

The chain couples TRBV3-1 (or the pseudogene TRBV3-2) to TRBJ1-6, with D perhaps matching TRBD1 (6 bases). CDR1 and CDR2 (germline): LGHDT, YNNKEL (reference sequence). This CDR3 region has 12 residues. Between the trimmed V and J ends, which lost 2 bases and 12 bases, there was a span of 8 bases. CDR3 bases: TGTGCCAGCAGCCAACAGGGGAAACCCCTCCACTTT. Its translation: CASSQQGKPLHF.

V usage is TRBV2 and J usage is TRBJ1-2; 7 bases are a match to TRBD1. Germline CDR1 SNHLY, CDR2 FYNNEI. This CDR3 is built from 13 residues. J gave up 8 bases and V 6 bases, and 9 bases lay outside the gene matches. The CDR3 loop reads CASRLGQPTGYTF. Written as DNA, the CDR3 is TGTGCCAGCAGGTTGGGACAGCCGACGGGCTACACCTTC. The full variable domain, its missing parts supplied by reference TRBV2 and TRBJ1-2, is EPEVTQTPSHQVTQMGQEVILRCVPISNHLYFYWYRQILGQKVEFLVSFYNNEISEKSEIFDDQFSVERPDGSNFTLKIRSTKLEDSAMYFCASRLGQPTGYTFGSGTRLTVV.

This chain links TRBV6-5 with TRBJ2-7; 9 bases align to TRBD2. Per the germline V gene, CDR1 is MNHEY and CDR2 is SVGAGI. The junction had 10 bases not matched to a gene; V was cut back by 4 bases and J by 6 bases. The CDR3 loop spans 15 amino acids. The CDR3 coding sequence is TGTGCCAGCAGTTTCTTAGCGGGAGCAGGAGGCGAGCAGTACTTC. Protein product: CASSFLAGAGGEQYF.

The V and J genes are TRBV6-4 and TRBJ2-3, with D hard to call. The V end lost 6 bases, the J end lost 2 bases, and 15 bases lay between the germline ends. This CDR3 has 15 residues. Germline assignment: CDR1 MRHNA and CDR2 SNTAGT. CDR3 bases: TGTGCCAGCAGCGCGAGGATGGGTCTCACAGATACGCAGTATTTT. Translating it yields CASSARMGLTDTQYF.

This chain uses TRBV10-2 with TRBJ1-5; TRBD1 might be the D (5 bases). V was shortened by 2 bases and J by 2 bases, with 13 bases between the two germline ends. Germline V CDR1 and CDR2: WSHSY, SAAADI. The CDR3 totals 16 residues. CDR3 nucleotides: TGCGCCAGCAGTGAGATAAGGGGATCGGGCAATCAGCCCCAGCATTTT. As protein: CASSEIRGSGNQPQHF.

This CDR3 reads CASSPGLAGVDAGEQYF. The CDR3 DNA follows: TGTGCCAGCAGCCCTGGACTAGCGGGAGTCGATGCGGGGGAGCAGTACTTC. This chain joins TRBV3-1 (or the pseudogene TRBV3-2) and TRBJ2-7; TRBD2 matches at 13 bases. Germline lookup yields CDR1 LGHDT and CDR2 YNNKEL (reference sequence). This CDR3 spans 17 amino acids. V dropped 4 bases and J dropped 7; count of bases not matched to a gene: 13.

This chain uses TRBV7-9 with TRBJ1-2; 7 nucleotides align to TRBD1. The CDR3 covers 15 residues. Germline V lookup: CDR1 SEHNR, CDR2 FQNEAQ (reference sequence). Losses at the gene ends were 5 bases for V and 0 bases for J; bases not matched to a gene: 6. The CDR3 spells CASSPGGWANYGYTF. The CDR3 bases are TGTGCCAGCAGCCCAGGGGGGTGGGCTAACTATGGCTACACCTTC.

The chain is built from TRBV9 and TRBJ2-2, with 11 nucleotides matching TRBD2. The CDR3 totals 17 residues. Germline CDR1 reads SGDLS; CDR2 reads YYNGEE. The J segment lost 1 base and the V segment lost 6 bases, leaving 8 bases of the junction unmatched. This chain's CDR3 is CASTGTSGGENTGELFF. CDR3 sequence (DNA): TGTGCCAGCACTGGGACTAGCGGAGGGGAGAACACCGGGGAGCTGTTTTTT.

The J gene is TRBJ2-1, the V gene TRBV19; TRBD2 matches at 13 bases. CDR1 and CDR2 from the germline V gene are LNHDA and SQIVND (reference sequence). The junction had 5 bases not matched to a gene; V was cut back by 5 bases and J by 4 bases. This CDR3 has 16 amino acids. The chain's CDR3 is CASSPRTSGGYNEQFF. In DNA form, the CDR3 reads TGTGCCAGTAGTCCTCGGACTAGCGGGGGATACAATGAGCAGTTCTTC. Full variable domain (rest looked up from reference TRBV19 and TRBJ2-1): DGGITQSPKYLFRKEGQNVTLSCEQNLNHDAMYWYRQDPGQGLRLIYYSQIVNDFQKGDIAEGYSVSREKKESFPLTVTSAQKNPTAFYLCASSPRTSGGYNEQFFGPGTRLTVL.

The chain is built from TRBV5-4 and TRBJ1-4; 10 bases match TRBD1. The CDR3 is made up of 14 amino acids. CDR1 is SGHNT, CDR2 YYREEE, per germline (reference sequence). After removal of 4 bases from V and 6 bases from J, the junction contained 3 bases not matched to a gene. Written as DNA, the CDR3 is TGTGCCAGCAGCCGGGACAGGGGAGATGAAAAACTGTTTTTT. Translating it yields CASSRDRGDEKLFF.

The J gene is TRBJ1-2, the V gene TRBV7-9; 7 bases match TRBD1. The junction had 6 bases not matched to a gene; V was cut back by 4 bases and J by 1 base. CDR1 SEHNR and CDR2 FQNEAQ come from the germline V gene (reference sequence). The CDR3 consists of 15 residues. For the CDR3, the DNA is TGTGCCAGCAGCTCCGGGACAGATTTTAACTATGGCTACACCTTC. Amino acids: CASSSGTDFNYGYTF.

This chain joins TRBV11-3 and TRBJ2-7; D may be TRBD1 (6 bases). V dropped 5 bases and J dropped 6 bases, with 11 bases sitting between them. Germline lookup yields CDR1 SGHNT and CDR2 YENEEA. This CDR3 spans 12 amino acids. The CDR3 spells CASSGDTVEQYF. CDR3 sequence (DNA): TGTGCCAGCAGCGGGGACACCGTCGAGCAGTACTTC.

This clone was detected once. V gene TRBV13 combines with J gene TRBJ2-1; TRBD2 aligns across 8 bases. V trimming: 5 bases; J trimming: 10 bases; junction bases outside the gene matches: 4. CDR3 length equals 12 residues. The germline CDR1 and CDR2 sequences are PRHDT and FYEKMQ (reference sequence). The CDR3 protein is CASSGTSKEQFF. CDR3 DNA sequence: TGTGCCAGCAGCGGGACTAGTAAGGAGCAGTTCTTC.

The rearrangement uses TRBV5-1 and TRBJ1-3, with a possible D match to TRBD1 (6 bases). This CDR3 has 14 residues. The V gene lost 2 bases and the J gene lost 4 bases, with 10 bases spanning the gap. Germline CDR1 and CDR2: SGHRS and YFSETQ. This CDR3 is CASSLQTGGNTIYF. The CDR3 bases are TGCGCCAGCAGCTTACAGACAGGCGGAAACACCATATATTTT.

This clone was seen only once. The chain links TRBV4-1 to TRBJ2-1, with TRBD1 matching 7 bases. Germline V gene data show CDR1 as MGHRA and CDR2 as YSYEKL. CDR3 length: 16 residues. V was clipped by 3 bases and J by 0 bases; unmatched bases: 5. The DNA for the CDR3 is TGCGCCAGCAGCCACCGCGACAGGGTCTCCTACAATGAGCAGTTCTTC. It encodes CASSHRDRVSYNEQFF.

The rearrangement uses TRBV7-9 and TRBJ2-5; 8 bases fit TRBD1. V was pared by 5 bases and J by 2 bases, with 4 bases of the junction left unmatched. This CDR3 spans 14 amino acids. Germline CDR1 is SEHNR and CDR2 is FQNEAQ (reference sequence). The CDR3 region is CASSPYRGQETQYF. CDR3 in DNA: TGTGCCAGCAGCCCTTACAGGGGGCAAGAGACCCAGTACTTC.

The chain uses TRBV7-8 and TRBJ2-7; 9 nucleotides align to TRBD1. There are 15 residues in the CDR3. V lost 1 base and J lost 6; bases outside the gene matches: 7. Germline assignment: CDR1 SGHVS and CDR2 FQNEAQ. The CDR3 loop is CASSLGGTGLTEQYF. The DNA for the CDR3 is TGTGCCAGCAGCTTAGGGGGGACAGGGCTCACCGAGCAGTACTTC. The whole variable domain, remainder taken from reference TRBV7-8 and TRBJ2-7, is GAGVSQSPRYKVAKRGQDVALRCDPISGHVSLFWYQQALGQGPEFLTYFQNEAQLDKSGLPSDRFFAERPEGSVSTLKIQRTQQEDSAVYLCASSLGGTGLTEQYFGPGTRLTVT.